The following is a TCR beta chain sequence with its context. The germline gives CDR1 LNHDA, CDR2 SQIVND (reference sequence). V was shortened by 5 bases and J by 8 bases, with 12 bases between the two germline ends. CDR3 length equals 12 residues. This entry comes from a study of long-term antiretroviral therapy in people with HIV. Until DNA extraction, the samples held between about 1-10 million cryopreserved PBMC. Version v3.0 of the immunoSEQ assay ran at survey level. Repertoires were generated with immunoSEQ multiplex PCR, while TCRdb's copy carries only in-frame clones and drops some. The table includes 40,000 or so clones, around 83% detected once.

The sequence came from a man aged 18 to 30 with HIV. V and J are TRBV19 and TRBJ1-2; TRBD1 might be the D (5 bases). The specimen comprised unsorted PBMCs, sampled 1 year after starting antiretroviral therapy. The CDR3 sequence: CASSVDRRGYTF. CDR3 nucleotide sequence: TGTGCCAGTAGTGTTGACAGACGCGGCTACACCTTC.